A selection of T cell receptor beta chains follows, all from one sample in a study of cytotoxic CD8 clonotypes in ibrutinib-treated CLL. Sequencing was performed with immunoSEQ multiplex PCR; in TCRdb, only in-frame clones are kept and a portion is missing. Of fewer than 35,000 clones listed, 65% to 90% are singletons. The material was PBMCs, obtained after 24 months of ibrutinib treatment. The origin of the receptors is a human donor with chronic lymphocytic leukemia. Both conserved end residues are part of each CDR3. A D gene is named only where the DNA matches it firmly. A row's size may be missing; if present it is once, few, many or a size class.

.,TRBJ1-1,TRBV6-1,.,CASSEAAGRNTEAFF,TGTGCCAGCAGTGAAGCAGCGGGGCGGAACACTGAAGCTTTCTTT
.,TRBJ2-2,TRBV27,.,CASSSPQGRVGDTGELFF,TGTGCCAGCAGTTCTCCCCAGGGGAGGGTTGGGGACACCGGGGAGCTGTTTTTT
.,TRBJ2-1,TRBV7-8,.,CASSPRGLPSGEQFF,TGTGCCAGCAGCCCAAGGGGACTGCCTTCGGGTGAGCAGTTCTTC
TRBD1,TRBJ2-3,TRBV28,.,CASSPRTGNTDTQYF,TGTGCCAGCAGTCCTCGGACAGGGAACACAGATACGCAGTATTTT
.,TRBJ2-5,TRBV28,once,CATILGGARETQYF,TGTGCTACTATACTGGGTGGGGCGCGGGAGACCCAGTACTTC
.,TRBJ1-1,TRBV7-9,.,CASSLELHSLGTEAFF,TGTGCCAGCAGCTTAGAACTTCACTCATTAGGGACTGAAGCTTTCTTT
TRBD1,TRBJ1-5,TRBV15,.,CATSGQANQPQHF,TGTGCCACCAGCGGACAGGCCAATCAGCCCCAGCATTTT
TRBD1,TRBJ1-3,TRBV19,.,CASRPRDRGNTIYF,TGTGCCAGTAGACCCCGGGACAGGGGAAACACCATATATTTT
TRBD1,TRBJ1-3,TRBV2,.,CASSSIRGSGNTIYF,TGTGCCAGCAGTTCCATCAGGGGGTCTGGAAACACCATATATTTT
.,TRBJ1-2,TRBV30,once,CAWSTGNRYGYTF,TGTGCCTGGAGTACCGGGAACAGATATGGCTACACCTTC
.,TRBJ2-5,TRBV6-1,.,CASRRQETQYF,TGTGCCAGCAGACGCCAAGAGACCCAGTACTTC
.,TRBJ1-6,TRBV7-3,.,CASSLTSGNSPLHF,TGTGCCAGCAGCTTAACATCAGGAAATTCACCCCTCCACTTT
.,TRBJ2-5,TRBV7-2,.,CASSFLPGETQYF,TGTGCCAGCAGCTTCCTGCCCGGAGAGACCCAGTACTTC
.,TRBJ2-1,TRBV29-1,.,CSVDDQGRNEQFF,TGCAGCGTTGATGACCAGGGGAGGAATGAGCAGTTCTTC
.,TRBJ1-1,TRBV6-5,.,CASSYSGGNTEAFF,TGTGCCAGCAGTTACTCCGGGGGAAACACTGAAGCTTTCTTT
.,TRBJ2-7,TRBV6-1,.,CASRGQSYEQYF,TGTGCCAGCAGAGGACAGTCCTACGAGCAGTACTTC
.,TRBJ1-6,TRBV7-2,.,CASSLLWQNGSSYNSPLHF,TGTGCCAGCAGCTTACTGTGGCAAAATGGAAGCTCCTATAATTCACCCCTCCACTTT
.,TRBJ1-1,TRBV5-4,.,CASSLGREDTEAFF,TGTGCCAGCAGCTTGGGCAGGGAAGACACTGAAGCTTTCTTT
.,TRBJ1-2,TRBV11-3,.,CASSNTGSDYGYTF,TGTGCCAGCAGTAATACAGGGTCTGACTATGGCTACACCTTC
.,TRBJ2-7,TRBV7-9,.,CASSLVSGALREQYF,TGTGCCAGCAGCTTAGTATCAGGGGCGTTGAGGGAGCAGTACTTC
TRBD1,TRBJ1-2,TRBV5-6,.,CASRTGTAYGYTF,TGTGCCAGCAGAACTGGGACAGCCTATGGCTACACCTTC
.,TRBJ2-6,TRBV18,.,CASSPSEISGANVLTF,TGTGCCAGCTCACCCAGCGAAATCTCTGGGGCCAACGTCCTGACTTTC
.,TRBJ2-3,TRBV28,.,CASSLYGGLDTQYF,TGTGCCAGCAGTTTATATGGGGGCCTGGATACGCAGTATTTT
.,TRBJ2-3,TRBV5-1,.,CASFRSMDTDTQYF,TGCGCCAGCTTTAGGAGCATGGATACAGATACGCAGTATTTT
.,TRBJ2-7,TRBV19,.,CASSPGRNYEQYF,TGTGCCAGTAGCCCGGGACGGAACTACGAGCAGTACTTC
.,TRBJ1-3,TRBV11-3,.,CASSNRAYSGNTIYF,TGTGCCAGCAGCAACAGGGCCTACTCTGGAAACACCATATATTTT
.,TRBJ2-7,TRBV6-5,.,CASSLARTSSYEQYF,TGTGCCAGCAGTTTAGCTCGTACAAGCTCCTACGAGCAGTACTTC
TRBD2,TRBJ2-3,TRBV13,few,CASSFLAGALTDTQYF,TGTGCCAGCAGCTTTTTAGCGGGGGCGCTGACAGATACGCAGTATTTT
TRBD2,TRBJ2-7,TRBV27,.,CASSLFLAGGYEQYF,TGTGCCAGCAGTTTATTTCTAGCGGGGGGCTACGAGCAGTACTTC
.,TRBJ1-6,TRBV2,.,CASRSGSTGFPLHF,TGTGCCAGCAGGTCCGGGTCCACAGGGTTTCCCCTCCACTTT
TRBD1,TRBJ2-3,TRBV15,.,CATSPTGGGTDTQYF,TGTGCCACCAGCCCGACAGGGGGAGGCACAGATACGCAGTATTTT
TRBD1,TRBJ1-2,TRBV7-9,.,CASSWTGDGYTF,TGTGCCAGCAGCTGGACAGGGGATGGCTACACCTTC
.,TRBJ1-1,TRBV2,.,CASSDGGTEAFF,TGTGCCAGCAGTGATGGTGGCACTGAAGCTTTCTTT
TRBD2,TRBJ2-3,TRBV6-4,.,CASSVAGGQGDTQYF,TGTGCCAGCAGCGTAGCGGGGGGGCAAGGAGATACGCAGTATTTT
TRBD1,TRBJ1-1,TRBV6-5,.,CASSYSKGAGTEAFF,TGTGCCAGCAGTTACTCGAAGGGGGCAGGCACTGAAGCTTTCTTT
.,TRBJ1-5,TRBV4-1,.,CASSQTSTVDQPQHF,TGCGCCAGCAGCCAAACGTCCACAGTCGATCAGCCCCAGCATTTT
TRBD1,TRBJ1-2,TRBV5-4,.,CASSPQQGANGYTF,TGTGCCAGCAGCCCTCAACAGGGGGCTAATGGCTACACCTTC
.,TRBJ2-2,TRBV5-1,.,CASSLADTGELFF,TGCGCCAGCAGCTTGGCCGACACCGGGGAGCTGTTTTTT
.,TRBJ1-1,TRBV5-4,once,CASSMYTYTEAFF,TGTGCCAGCAGCATGTACACTTACACTGAAGCTTTCTTT
.,TRBJ1-1,TRBV6-6,.,CASSYSKGGNTEAFF,TGTGCCAGCAGTTACTCGAAAGGGGGGAACACTGAAGCTTTCTTT
.,TRBJ2-5,TRBV6-5,.,CASSSYGARGQETQYF,TGTGCCAGCAGTTCCTACGGGGCGAGGGGCCAAGAGACCCAGTACTTC
.,TRBJ2-1,TRBV4-1,.,CASSQAGVGWNEQFF,TGCGCCAGCAGCCAAGCCGGGGTGGGCTGGAATGAGCAGTTCTTC
.,TRBJ2-3,TRBV5-1,few,CASSLEGGHDTQYF,TGCGCCAGCAGCTTGGAGGGGGGCCATGATACGCAGTATTTT
.,TRBJ2-1,TRBV9,.,CASSVEGRVFYNEQFF,TGTGCCAGCAGCGTAGAAGGCAGGGTGTTTTACAATGAGCAGTTCTTC
.,TRBJ2-1,TRBV19,.,CASIPGTGSVGEQFF,TGTGCCAGTATACCCGGGACTGGGTCGGTTGGTGAGCAGTTCTTC
.,TRBJ1-4,TRBV19,.,CASSTLQGIGEKLFF,TGTGCCAGTAGTACCCTCCAGGGGATAGGTGAAAAACTGTTTTTT
.,TRBJ2-2,TRBV5-4,.,CASSLLVRARHTGELFF,TGTGCCAGCAGCTTGTTAGTCAGAGCTAGACACACCGGGGAGCTGTTTTTT
TRBD1,TRBJ2-7,TRBV2,.,CASSWTGAEQYF,TGTGCCAGCAGTTGGACAGGGGCCGAGCAGTACTTC
TRBD2,TRBJ2-5,TRBV5-1,.,CASSLAGLGVGETQYF,TGCGCCAGCAGCTTAGCCGGACTAGGGGTTGGGGAGACCCAGTACTTC
.,TRBJ2-5,TRBV18,.,CASSPWAPTGYQETQYF,TGTGCCAGCTCACCGTGGGCCCCTACAGGGTACCAAGAGACCCAGTACTTC
.,TRBJ1-2,TRBV7-2,.,CASSLVVGTAYGYTF,TGTGCCAGCAGCTTAGTCGTAGGCACGGCATATGGCTACACCTTC
TRBD1,TRBJ2-3,TRBV10-1,.,CASSPGTGGTDTQYF,TGCGCCAGCAGTCCCGGGACAGGGGGCACAGATACGCAGTATTTT
TRBD1,TRBJ2-7,TRBV6-1,.,CASSGDRGRKDNEQYF,TGTGCCAGCAGTGGGGACAGGGGGCGAAAGGACAACGAGCAGTACTTC
.,TRBJ2-2,TRBV30,.,CGWAATGELFF,TGTGGGTGGGCAGCCACCGGGGAGCTGTTTTTT
.,TRBJ1-2,TRBV6-6,.,CALSVDTSYGYTF,TGTGCCCTGTCCGTGGACACGTCGTATGGCTACACCTTC
TRBD2,TRBJ2-3,TRBV7-2,.,CASSLLAGGGTDTQYF,TGTGCCAGCAGCCTGTTAGCGGGGGGAGGGACAGATACGCAGTATTTT
TRBD2,TRBJ2-2,TRBV4-1,few,CASSHLPGLAGYTGELFF,TGCGCCAGCAGCCACCTCCCGGGACTAGCGGGTTACACCGGGGAGCTGTTTTTT
TRBD2,TRBJ2-3,TRBV30,.,CAWSKGAGVGDTQYF,TGTGCCTGGAGTAAAGGAGCGGGGGTAGGGGATACGCAGTATTTT
.,TRBJ2-7,TRBV7-6,.,CASSSLDSYEQYF,TGTGCCAGCAGCTCACTGGACAGCTACGAGCAGTACTTC
TRBD2,TRBJ2-2,TRBV12-5,.,CASGLVSGSYTGELFF,TGTGCTAGTGGTTTGGTAAGCGGGAGTTACACCGGGGAGCTGTTTTTT